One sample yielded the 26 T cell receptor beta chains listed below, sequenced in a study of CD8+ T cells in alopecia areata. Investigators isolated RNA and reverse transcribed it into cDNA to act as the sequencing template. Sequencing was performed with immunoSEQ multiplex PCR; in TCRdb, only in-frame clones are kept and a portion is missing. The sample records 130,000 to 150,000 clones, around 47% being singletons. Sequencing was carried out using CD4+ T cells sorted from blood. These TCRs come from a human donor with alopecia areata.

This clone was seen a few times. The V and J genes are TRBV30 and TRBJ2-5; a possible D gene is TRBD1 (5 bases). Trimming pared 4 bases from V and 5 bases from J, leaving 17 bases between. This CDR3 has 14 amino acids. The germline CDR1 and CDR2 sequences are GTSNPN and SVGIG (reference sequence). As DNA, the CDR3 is TGTGCCTGGAACAGGCGAGGTCGCCGGGAGACCCAGTACTTC. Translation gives CAWNRRGRRETQYF.

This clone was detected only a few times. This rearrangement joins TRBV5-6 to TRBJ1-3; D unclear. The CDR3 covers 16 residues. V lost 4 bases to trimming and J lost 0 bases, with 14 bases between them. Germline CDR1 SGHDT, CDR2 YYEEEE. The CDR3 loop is CASSEKQRSSGNTIYF. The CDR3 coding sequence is TGTGCCAGCAGCGAAAAACAGAGAAGCTCTGGAAACACCATATATTTT.

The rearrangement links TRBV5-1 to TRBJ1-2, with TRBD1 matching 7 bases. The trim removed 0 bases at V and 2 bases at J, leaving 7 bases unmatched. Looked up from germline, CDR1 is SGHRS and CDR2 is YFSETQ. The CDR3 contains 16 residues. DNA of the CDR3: TGCGCCAGCAGCTTGGCCGGGACAGCTGAGAACTATGGCTACACCTTC. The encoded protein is CASSLAGTAENYGYTF.

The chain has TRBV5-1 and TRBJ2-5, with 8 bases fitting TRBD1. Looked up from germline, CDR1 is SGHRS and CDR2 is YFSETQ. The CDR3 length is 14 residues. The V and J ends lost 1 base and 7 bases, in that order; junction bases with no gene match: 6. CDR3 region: CASSLNNRGTTQYF. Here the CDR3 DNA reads TGCGCCAGCAGCTTGAACAACAGGGGGACGACCCAGTACTTC. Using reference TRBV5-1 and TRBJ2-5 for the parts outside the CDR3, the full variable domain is KAGVTQTPRYLIKTRGQQVTLSCSPISGHRSVSWYQQTPGQGLQFLFEYFSETQRNKGNFPGRFSGRQFSNSRSEMNVSTLELGDSALYLCASSLNNRGTTQYFGPGTRLLVL.

CDR3 residues: CAISDTGAGYNEQFF. The CDR3 bases are TGTGCCATCAGTGACACAGGGGCTGGCTACAATGAGCAGTTCTTC. The chain employs TRBV10-3 and TRBJ2-1; TRBD1 matches 7 bases. Germline V gene data show CDR1 as ENHRY and CDR2 as SYGVKD. V trimming: 3 bases; J trimming: 3 bases; junction bases outside the gene matches: 5. This CDR3 is built from 15 residues.

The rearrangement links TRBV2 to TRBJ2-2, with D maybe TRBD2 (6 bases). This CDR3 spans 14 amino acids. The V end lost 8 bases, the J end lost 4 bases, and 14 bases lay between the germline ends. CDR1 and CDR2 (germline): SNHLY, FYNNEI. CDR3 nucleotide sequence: TGTGCCAGCGGGATTCTAGCGTCCACCGGGGAGCTGTTTTTT. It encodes CASGILASTGELFF. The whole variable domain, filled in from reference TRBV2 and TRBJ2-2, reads EPEVTQTPSHQVTQMGQEVILRCVPISNHLYFYWYRQILGQKVEFLVSFYNNEISEKSEIFDDQFSVERPDGSNFTLKIRSTKLEDSAMYFCASGILASTGELFFGEGSRLTVL.

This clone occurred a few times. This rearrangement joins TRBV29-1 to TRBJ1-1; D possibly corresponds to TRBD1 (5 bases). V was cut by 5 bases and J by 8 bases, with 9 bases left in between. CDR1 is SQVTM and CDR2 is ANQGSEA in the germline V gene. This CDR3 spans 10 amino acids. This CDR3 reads CSVSEGEAFF. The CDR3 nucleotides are TGCAGCGTTTCTGAGGGGGAAGCTTTCTTT.

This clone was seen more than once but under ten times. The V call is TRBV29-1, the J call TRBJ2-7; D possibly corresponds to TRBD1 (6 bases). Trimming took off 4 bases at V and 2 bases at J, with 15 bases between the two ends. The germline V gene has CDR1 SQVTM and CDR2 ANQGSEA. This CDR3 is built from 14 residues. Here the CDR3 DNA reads TGCAGCGTTGTATCCAGGGGTGGCACCTACGAGCAGTACTTC. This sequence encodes CSVVSRGGTYEQYF.

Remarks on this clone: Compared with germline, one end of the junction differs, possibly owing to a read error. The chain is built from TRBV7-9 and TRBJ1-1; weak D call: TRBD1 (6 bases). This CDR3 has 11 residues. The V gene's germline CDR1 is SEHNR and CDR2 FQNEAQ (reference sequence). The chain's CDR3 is CASSLTTGRIF. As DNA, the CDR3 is TGTGCCAGCAGCTTGACGACAGGTCGGATTTTT.

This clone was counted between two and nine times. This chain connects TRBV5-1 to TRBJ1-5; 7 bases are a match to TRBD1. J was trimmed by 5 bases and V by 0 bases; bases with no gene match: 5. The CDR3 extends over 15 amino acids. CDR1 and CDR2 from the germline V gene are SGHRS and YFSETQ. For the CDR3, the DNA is TGCGCCAGCAGCTTGGAACCAGGGGGTTATCAGCCCCAGCATTTT. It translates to CASSLEPGGYQPQHF.

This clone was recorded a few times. CDR3 residues: CAWSASGREEWTEAFF. Here the CDR3 DNA reads TGTGCCTGGAGTGCCTCGGGGAGGGAGGAATGGACTGAAGCTTTCTTT. The rearrangement joins TRBV30 to TRBJ1-1; D not certain. Germline V gene lookup returns CDR1 GTSNPN and CDR2 SVGIG (reference sequence). The CDR3 consists of 16 residues. Trimming removed 1 base at V and 5 bases at J, with 20 bases between.

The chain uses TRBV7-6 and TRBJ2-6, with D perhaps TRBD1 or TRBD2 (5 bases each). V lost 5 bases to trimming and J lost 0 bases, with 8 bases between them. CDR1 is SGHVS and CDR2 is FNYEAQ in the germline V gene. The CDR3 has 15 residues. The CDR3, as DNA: TGTGCCAGCAGCCGGGACCCCTCTGGGGCCAACGTCCTGACTTTC. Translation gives CASSRDPSGANVLTF.

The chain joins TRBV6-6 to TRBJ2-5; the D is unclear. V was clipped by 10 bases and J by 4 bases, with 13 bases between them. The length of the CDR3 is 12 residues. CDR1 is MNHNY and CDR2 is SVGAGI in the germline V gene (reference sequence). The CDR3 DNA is TGTGCCACCAGAAGCCCCCCAGAGACCCAGTACTTC. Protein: CATRSPPETQYF.

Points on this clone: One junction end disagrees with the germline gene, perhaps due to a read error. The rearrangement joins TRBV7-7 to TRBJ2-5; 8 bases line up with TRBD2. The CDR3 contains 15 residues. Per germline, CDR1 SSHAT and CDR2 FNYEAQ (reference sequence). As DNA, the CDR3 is TGTGCTAGCAGCCCGGGGGGAGGACTAGCTGAGACCCAGTACTTC. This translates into CASSPGGGLAETQYF. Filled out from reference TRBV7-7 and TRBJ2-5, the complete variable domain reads GAGVSQSPRYKVTKRGQDVTLRCDPISSHATLYWYQQALGQGPEFLTYFNYEAQPDKSGLPSDRFSAERPEGSISTLTIQRTEQRDSAMYRCASSPGGGLAETQYFGPGTRLLVL.

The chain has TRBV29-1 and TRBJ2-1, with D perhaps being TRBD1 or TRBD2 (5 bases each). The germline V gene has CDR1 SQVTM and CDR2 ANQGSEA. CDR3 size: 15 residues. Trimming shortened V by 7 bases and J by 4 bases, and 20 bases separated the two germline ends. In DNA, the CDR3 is TGCAGCGGTACCGGGACCGTTATGGAGTACAATGAGCAGTTCTTC. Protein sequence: CSGTGTVMEYNEQFF.

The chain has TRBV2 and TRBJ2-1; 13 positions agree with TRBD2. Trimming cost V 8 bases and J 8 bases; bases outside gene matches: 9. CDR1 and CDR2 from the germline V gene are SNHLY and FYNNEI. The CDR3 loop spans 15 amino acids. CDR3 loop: CASETGLAGWDEQFF. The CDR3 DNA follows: TGTGCCAGCGAGACGGGACTAGCGGGATGGGATGAGCAGTTCTTC.

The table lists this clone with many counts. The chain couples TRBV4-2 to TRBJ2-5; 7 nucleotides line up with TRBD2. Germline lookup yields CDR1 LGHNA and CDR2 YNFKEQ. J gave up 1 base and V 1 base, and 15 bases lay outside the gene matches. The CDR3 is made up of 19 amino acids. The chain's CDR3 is CASSQGSTRAGELQETQYF. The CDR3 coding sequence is TGTGCCAGCAGCCAAGGTTCAACTCGGGCGGGAGAGCTCCAAGAGACCCAGTACTTC.

CDR3 amino acids: CASSPRLAGFEQYF. CDR3 DNA: TGTGCCAGCAGCCCCCGACTAGCGGGTTTCGAGCAGTACTTC. V usage is TRBV6-6 and J usage is TRBJ2-7; 10 bases match TRBD2. The trim removed 6 bases at V and 6 bases at J, leaving 8 bases unmatched. Germline-derived CDR1 and CDR2 are MNHNY and SVGAGI (reference sequence). CDR3 length: 14 residues.

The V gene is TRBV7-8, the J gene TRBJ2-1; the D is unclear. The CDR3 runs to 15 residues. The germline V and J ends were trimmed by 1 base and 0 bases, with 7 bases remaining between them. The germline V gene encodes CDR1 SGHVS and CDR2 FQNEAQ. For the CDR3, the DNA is TGTGCCAGCAGCTTAGACACCCGCTCCTACAATGAGCAGTTCTTC. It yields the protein CASSLDTRSYNEQFF. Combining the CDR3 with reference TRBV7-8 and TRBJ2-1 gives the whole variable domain GAGVSQSPRYKVAKRGQDVALRCDPISGHVSLFWYQQALGQGPEFLTYFQNEAQLDKSGLPSDRFFAERPEGSVSTLKIQRTQQEDSAVYLCASSLDTRSYNEQFFGPGTRLTVL.

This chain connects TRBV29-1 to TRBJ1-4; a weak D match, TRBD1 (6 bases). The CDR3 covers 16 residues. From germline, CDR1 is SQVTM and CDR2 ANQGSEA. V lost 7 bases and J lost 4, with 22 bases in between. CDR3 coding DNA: TGCAGCGCGGTAGGGGGGCAGTTCAAGAGTAATGAAAAACTGTTTTTT. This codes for CSAVGGQFKSNEKLFF.

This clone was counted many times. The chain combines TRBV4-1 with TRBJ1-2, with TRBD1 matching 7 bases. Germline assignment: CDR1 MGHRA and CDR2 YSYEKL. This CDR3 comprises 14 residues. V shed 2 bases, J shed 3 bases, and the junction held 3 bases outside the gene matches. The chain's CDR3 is CASSQQTGHYGYTF. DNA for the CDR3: TGCGCCAGCAGCCAACAGACAGGGCACTATGGCTACACCTTC.

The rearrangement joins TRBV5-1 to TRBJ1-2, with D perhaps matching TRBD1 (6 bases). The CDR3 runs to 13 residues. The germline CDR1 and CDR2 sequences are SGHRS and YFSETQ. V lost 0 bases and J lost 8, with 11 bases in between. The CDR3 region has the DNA TGCGCCAGCAGCTTGGCAGGGGAGAGCGGCTACACCTTC. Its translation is CASSLAGESGYTF.

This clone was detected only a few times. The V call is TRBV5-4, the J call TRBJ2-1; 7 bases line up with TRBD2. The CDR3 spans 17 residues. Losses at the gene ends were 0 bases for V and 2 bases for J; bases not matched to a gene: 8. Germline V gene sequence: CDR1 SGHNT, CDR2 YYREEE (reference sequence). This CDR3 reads CASSLGPLAAPYNEQFF. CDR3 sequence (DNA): TGTGCCAGCAGCTTGGGGCCCCTAGCGGCCCCCTACAATGAGCAGTTCTTC.

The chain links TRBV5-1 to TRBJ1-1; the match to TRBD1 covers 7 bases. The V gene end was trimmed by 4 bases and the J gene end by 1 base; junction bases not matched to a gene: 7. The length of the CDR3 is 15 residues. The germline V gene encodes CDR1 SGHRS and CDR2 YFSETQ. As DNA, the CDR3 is TGCGCCAGCAGCGCTGCCGGGACAGCGAACACTGAAGCTTTCTTT. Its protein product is CASSAAGTANTEAFF.

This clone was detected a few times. CDR3 sequence reads: CSAGQGAAEAFF. CDR3 coding DNA: TGCAGCGCGGGACAGGGGGCGGCTGAAGCTTTCTTT. V usage is TRBV29-1 and J usage is TRBJ1-1, with 12 nucleotides matching TRBD1. CDR1 and CDR2 (germline): SQVTM, ANQGSEA. The CDR3 has 12 residues. Trimming took 7 bases from V and 6 from J; bases not matched to a gene: 3.

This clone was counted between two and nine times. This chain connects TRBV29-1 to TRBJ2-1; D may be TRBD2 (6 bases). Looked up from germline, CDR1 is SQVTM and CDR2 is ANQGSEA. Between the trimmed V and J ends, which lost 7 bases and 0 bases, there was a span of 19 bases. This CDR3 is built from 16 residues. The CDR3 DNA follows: TGCAGCGGTTCGGGCGGGGAGCTGCACTCCTACAATGAGCAGTTCTTC. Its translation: CSGSGGELHSYNEQFF.